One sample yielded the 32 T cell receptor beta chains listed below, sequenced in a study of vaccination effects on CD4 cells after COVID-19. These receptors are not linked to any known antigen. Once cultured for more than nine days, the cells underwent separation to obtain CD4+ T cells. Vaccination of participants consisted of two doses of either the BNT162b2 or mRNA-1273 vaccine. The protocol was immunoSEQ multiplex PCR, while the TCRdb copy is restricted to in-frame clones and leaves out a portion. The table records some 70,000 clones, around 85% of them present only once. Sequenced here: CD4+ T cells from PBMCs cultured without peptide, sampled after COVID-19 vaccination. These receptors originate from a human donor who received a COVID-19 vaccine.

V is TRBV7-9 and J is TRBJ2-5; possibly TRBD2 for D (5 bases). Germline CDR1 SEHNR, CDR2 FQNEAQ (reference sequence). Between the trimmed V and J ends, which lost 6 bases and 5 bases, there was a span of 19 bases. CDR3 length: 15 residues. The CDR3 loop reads CASSFGHRGSETQYF. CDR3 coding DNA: TGTGCCAGCAGTTTCGGGCATCGGGGAAGCGAGACCCAGTACTTC.

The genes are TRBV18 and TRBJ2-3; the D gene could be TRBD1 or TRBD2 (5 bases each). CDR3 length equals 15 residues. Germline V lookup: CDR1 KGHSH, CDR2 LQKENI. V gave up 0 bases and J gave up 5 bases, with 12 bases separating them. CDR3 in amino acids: CASSPPGPREDTQYF. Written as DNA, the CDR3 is TGTGCCAGCTCACCACCGGGGCCACGGGAAGATACGCAGTATTTT.

The CDR3 coding sequence is TGTGCCAGTAGTACGGAGACCGCTTCCCAGCCCCAGCATTTT. Amino acids: CASSTETASQPQHF. The rearrangement links TRBV19 to TRBJ1-5; unclear D gene. V was trimmed by 4 bases and J by 7 bases, leaving 14 bases between them. This CDR3 is built from 14 residues. Germline V gives CDR1 LNHDA, CDR2 SQIVND (reference sequence).

The CDR3 DNA follows: TGTGCCAGCAGCTTGAGACAGGGATACTACACCTTC. The encoded protein is CASSLRQGYYTF. The chain uses TRBV5-5 and TRBJ1-2, with 7 bases matching TRBD1. CDR1 SGHKS and CDR2 YYEKEE come from the germline V gene (reference sequence). The V segment lost 1 base and the J segment 10 bases; nucleotides outside the gene matches: 4. CDR3 length: 12 residues.

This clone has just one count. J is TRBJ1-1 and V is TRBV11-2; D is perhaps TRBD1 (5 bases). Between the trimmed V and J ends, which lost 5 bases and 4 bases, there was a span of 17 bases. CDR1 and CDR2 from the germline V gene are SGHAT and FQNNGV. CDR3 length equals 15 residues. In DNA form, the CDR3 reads TGTGCCAGCAGCCTAACCCGCGGGGCGGGCACTGAAGCTTTCTTT. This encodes CASSLTRGAGTEAFF.

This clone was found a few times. Here the CDR3 DNA reads TGTGCCAGCAGCTTGTTGCAGCAATTCTATGGCTACACCTTC. Its translation: CASSLLQQFYGYTF. V and J are TRBV5-8 and TRBJ1-2; D call uncertain. The germline V gene has CDR1 SGHTS and CDR2 YDEGEE. V lost 1 base and J 4 bases, leaving 11 bases between the germline ends. The CDR3 consists of 14 residues.

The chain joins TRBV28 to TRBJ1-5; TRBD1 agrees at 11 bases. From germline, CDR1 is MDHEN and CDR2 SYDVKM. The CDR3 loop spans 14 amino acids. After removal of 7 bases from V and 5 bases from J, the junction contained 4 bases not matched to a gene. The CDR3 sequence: CASMDRGPYQPQHF. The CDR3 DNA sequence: TGTGCCAGCATGGACAGGGGGCCCTATCAGCCCCAGCATTTT.

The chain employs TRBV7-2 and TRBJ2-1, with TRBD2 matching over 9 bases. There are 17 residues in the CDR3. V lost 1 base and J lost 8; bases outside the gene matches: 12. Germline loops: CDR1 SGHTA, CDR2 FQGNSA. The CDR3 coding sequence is TGTGCCAGCAGCTTAGGGTCTAGCGGGGCGTGGTACGATGAGCAGTTCTTC. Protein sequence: CASSLGSSGAWYDEQFF. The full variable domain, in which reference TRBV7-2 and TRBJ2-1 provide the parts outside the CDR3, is GAGVSQSPSNKVTEKGKDVELRCDPISGHTALYWYRQSLGQGLEFLIYFQGNSAPDKSGLPSDRFSAERTGGSVSTLTIQRTQQEDSAVYLCASSLGSSGAWYDEQFFGPGTRLTVL.

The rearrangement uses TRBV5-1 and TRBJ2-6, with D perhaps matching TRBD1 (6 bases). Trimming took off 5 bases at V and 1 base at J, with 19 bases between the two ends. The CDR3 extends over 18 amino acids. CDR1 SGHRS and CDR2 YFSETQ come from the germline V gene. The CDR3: CASRIMQGPISGANVLTF. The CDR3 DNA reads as TGCGCCAGCAGAATTATGCAGGGGCCTATATCTGGGGCCAACGTCCTGACTTTC.

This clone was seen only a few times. The chain's CDR3 is CASSIAIEAFF. DNA of the CDR3: TGTGCCAGTAGTATAGCGATTGAAGCTTTCTTT. V usage is TRBV19 and J usage is TRBJ1-1; D is undetermined. Germline assignment: CDR1 LNHDA and CDR2 SQIVND (reference sequence). This CDR3 is built from 11 residues. V was clipped by 1 base and J by 7 bases, with 4 bases between them.

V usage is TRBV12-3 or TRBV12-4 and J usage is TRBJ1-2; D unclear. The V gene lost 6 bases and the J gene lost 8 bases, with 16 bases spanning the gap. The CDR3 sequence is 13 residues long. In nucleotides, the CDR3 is TGTGCCAGCAGCACGACATCTATGGGGGGCTACACCTTC. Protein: CASSTTSMGGYTF.

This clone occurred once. The CDR3 reads CASRLTGTINTGELFF. DNA for the CDR3: TGTGCCAGTAGGCTTACCGGGACAATCAACACCGGGGAGCTGTTTTTT. The V and J genes are TRBV19 and TRBJ2-2, with D perhaps TRBD1 (6 bases). Germline-derived CDR1 and CDR2 are LNHDA and SQIVND (reference sequence). V was trimmed by 6 bases and J by 2 bases, leaving 16 bases between them. The CDR3 spans 16 residues.

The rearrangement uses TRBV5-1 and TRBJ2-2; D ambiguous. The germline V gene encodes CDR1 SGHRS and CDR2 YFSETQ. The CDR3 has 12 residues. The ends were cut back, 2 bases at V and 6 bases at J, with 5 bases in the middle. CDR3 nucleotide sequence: TGCGCCAGCAGCTTTTTCTCCGGGGAGCTGTTTTTT. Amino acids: CASSFFSGELFF.

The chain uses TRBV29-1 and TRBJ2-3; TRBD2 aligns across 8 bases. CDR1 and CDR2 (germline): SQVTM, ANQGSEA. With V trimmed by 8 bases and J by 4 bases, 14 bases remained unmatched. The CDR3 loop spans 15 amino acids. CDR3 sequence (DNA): TGCAGCTTCCGGGGGGGGGCCATTTCGGCAGATACGCAGTATTTT. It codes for CSFRGGAISADTQYF.

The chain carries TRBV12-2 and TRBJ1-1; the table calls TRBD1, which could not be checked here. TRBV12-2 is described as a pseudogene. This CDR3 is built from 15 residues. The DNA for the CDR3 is TGTGCAAGTCGCTTAAAAAGGACAGACAACACTGAAGCTTTCTTT. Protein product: CASRLKRTDNTEAFF.

The CDR3 spells CASSPPRGANTGELFF. CDR3 bases: TGTGCCAGCTCACCACCGCGGGGGGCAAACACCGGGGAGCTGTTTTTT. The J gene is TRBJ2-2, the V gene TRBV18; 8 bases are a match to TRBD2. The junction had 2 bases not matched to a gene; V was cut back by 0 bases and J by 2 bases. The length of the CDR3 is 16 residues. From germline, CDR1 is KGHSH and CDR2 LQKENI.

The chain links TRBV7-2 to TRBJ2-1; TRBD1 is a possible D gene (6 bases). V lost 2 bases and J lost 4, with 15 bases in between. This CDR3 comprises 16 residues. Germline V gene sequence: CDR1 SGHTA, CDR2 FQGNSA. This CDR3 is CASSLTGRSSYNEQFF. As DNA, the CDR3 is TGTGCCAGCAGCTTAACAGGGAGAAGTTCTTACAATGAGCAGTTCTTC.

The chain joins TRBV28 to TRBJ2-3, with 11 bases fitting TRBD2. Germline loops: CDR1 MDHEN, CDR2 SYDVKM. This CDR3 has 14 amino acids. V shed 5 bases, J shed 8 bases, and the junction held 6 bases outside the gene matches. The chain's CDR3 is CASSASGGIGTQYF. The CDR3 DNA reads TGTGCCAGCAGTGCTAGCGGGGGGATCGGTACGCAGTATTTT.

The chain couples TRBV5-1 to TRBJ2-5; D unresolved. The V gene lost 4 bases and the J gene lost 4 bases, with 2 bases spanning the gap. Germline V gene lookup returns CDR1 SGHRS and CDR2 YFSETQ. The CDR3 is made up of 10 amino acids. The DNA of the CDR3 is TGCGCCAGCAGCGGAGAGACCCAGTACTTC. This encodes CASSGETQYF.

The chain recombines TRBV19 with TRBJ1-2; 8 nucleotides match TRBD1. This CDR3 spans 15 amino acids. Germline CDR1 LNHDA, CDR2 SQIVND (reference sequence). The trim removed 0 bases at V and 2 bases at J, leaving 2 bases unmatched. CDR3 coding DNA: TGTGCCAGTAGTATAGATCGGACAGGGAACTATGGCTACACCTTC. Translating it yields CASSIDRTGNYGYTF.

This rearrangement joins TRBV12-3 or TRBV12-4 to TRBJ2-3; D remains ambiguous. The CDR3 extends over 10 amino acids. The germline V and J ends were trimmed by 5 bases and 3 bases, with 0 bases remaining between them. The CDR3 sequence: CASSTDTQYF. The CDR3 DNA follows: TGTGCCAGCAGTACAGATACGCAGTATTTT.

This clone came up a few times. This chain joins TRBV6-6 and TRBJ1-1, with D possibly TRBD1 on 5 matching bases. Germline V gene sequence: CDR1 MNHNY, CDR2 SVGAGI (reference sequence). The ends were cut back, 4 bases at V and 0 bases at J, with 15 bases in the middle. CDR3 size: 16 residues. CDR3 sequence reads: CASSSDYGAMNTEAFF. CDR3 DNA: TGTGCCAGCAGTTCAGACTACGGGGCTATGAACACTGAAGCTTTCTTT.

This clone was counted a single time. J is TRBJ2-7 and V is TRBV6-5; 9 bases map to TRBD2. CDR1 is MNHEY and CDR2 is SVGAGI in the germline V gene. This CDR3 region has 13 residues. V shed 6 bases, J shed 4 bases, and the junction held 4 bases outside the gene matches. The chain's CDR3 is CASRDSGGYEQYV. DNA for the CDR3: TGTGCCAGCAGGGATAGCGGGGGTTACGAGCAGTACGTC.

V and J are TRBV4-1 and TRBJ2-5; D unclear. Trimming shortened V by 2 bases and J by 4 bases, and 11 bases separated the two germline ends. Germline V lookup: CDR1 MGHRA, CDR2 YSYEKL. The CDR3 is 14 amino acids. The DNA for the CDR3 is TGCGCCAGCAGCCAACCCCGGGTGTCAGAGACCCAGTACTTC. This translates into CASSQPRVSETQYF.

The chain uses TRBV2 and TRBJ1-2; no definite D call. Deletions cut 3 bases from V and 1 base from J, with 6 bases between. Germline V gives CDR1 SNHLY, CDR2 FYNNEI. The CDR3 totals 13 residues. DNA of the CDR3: TGTGCCAGCAGTGAGAGGAATAACTATGGCTACACCTTC. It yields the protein CASSERNNYGYTF.

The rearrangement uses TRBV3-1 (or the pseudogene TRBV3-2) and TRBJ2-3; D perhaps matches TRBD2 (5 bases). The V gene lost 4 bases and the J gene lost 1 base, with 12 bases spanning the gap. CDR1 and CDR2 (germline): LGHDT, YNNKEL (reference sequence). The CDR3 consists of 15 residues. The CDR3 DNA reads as TGTGCCAGCAGCCCTACGGCGGGTCGCACAGATACGCAGTATTTT. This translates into CASSPTAGRTDTQYF.

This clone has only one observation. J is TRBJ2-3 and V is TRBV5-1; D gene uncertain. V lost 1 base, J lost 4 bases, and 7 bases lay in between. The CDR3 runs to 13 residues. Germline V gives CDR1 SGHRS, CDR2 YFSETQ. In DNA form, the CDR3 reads TGCGCCAGCAGCTTGAATTTTGCAGATACGCAGTATTTT. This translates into CASSLNFADTQYF.

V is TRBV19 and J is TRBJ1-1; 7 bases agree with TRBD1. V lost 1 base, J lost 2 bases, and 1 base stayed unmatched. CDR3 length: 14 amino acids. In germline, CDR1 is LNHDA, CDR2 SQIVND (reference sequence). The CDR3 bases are TGTGCCAGTAGTATAGGAGGGGGCAACACTGAAGCTTTCTTT. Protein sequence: CASSIGGGNTEAFF.

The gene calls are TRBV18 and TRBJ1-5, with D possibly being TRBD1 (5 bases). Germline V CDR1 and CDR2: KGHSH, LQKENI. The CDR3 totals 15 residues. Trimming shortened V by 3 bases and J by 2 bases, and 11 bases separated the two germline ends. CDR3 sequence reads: CASSPGEFGNQPQHF. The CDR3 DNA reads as TGTGCCAGCTCACCGGGGGAGTTTGGCAATCAGCCCCAGCATTTT.

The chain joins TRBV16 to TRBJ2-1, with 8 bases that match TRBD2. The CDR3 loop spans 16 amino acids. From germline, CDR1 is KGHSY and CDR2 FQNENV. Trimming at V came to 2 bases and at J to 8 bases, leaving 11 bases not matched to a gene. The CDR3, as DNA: TGTGCCAGCAGCCAAGGAACGCGGGGGGCCTCTCATGAGCAGTTCTTC. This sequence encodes CASSQGTRGASHEQFF.

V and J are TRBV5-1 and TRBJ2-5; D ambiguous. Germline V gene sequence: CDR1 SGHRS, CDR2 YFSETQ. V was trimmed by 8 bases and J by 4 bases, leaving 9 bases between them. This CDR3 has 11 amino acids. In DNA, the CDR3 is TGCGCCAGTAGGTACGCAGAGACCCAGTACTTC. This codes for CASRYAETQYF.

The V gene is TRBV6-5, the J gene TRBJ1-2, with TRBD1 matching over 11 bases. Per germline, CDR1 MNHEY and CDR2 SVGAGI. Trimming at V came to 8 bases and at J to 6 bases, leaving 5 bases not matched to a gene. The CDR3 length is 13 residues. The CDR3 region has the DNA TGTGCCAGCGCCGGGACAGGGGGGGATGGCTACACCTTC. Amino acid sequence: CASAGTGGDGYTF.